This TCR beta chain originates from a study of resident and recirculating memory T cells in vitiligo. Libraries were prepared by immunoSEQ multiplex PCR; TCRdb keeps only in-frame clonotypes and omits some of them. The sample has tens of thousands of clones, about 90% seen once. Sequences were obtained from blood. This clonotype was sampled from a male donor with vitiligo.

The CDR3 region is CASSYGGRDEKLFF. CDR3 DNA: TGTGCCAGCAGCTACGGGGGGCGCGATGAAAAACTGTTTTTT. The rearrangement links TRBV28 to TRBJ1-4; the D gene is possibly TRBD1 (6 bases). The CDR3 length is 14 residues. V lost 6 bases and J lost 6, with 14 bases in between. CDR1 MDHEN and CDR2 SYDVKM come from the germline V gene.